This section outlines one TCR beta chain sequence together with its context. As yet, its antigen is unknown. The data stem from a study of CD8+ T cells in alopecia areata. Regarding the study as a whole: Expanded CD8+ clones among the top 100, as well as scalp clonality, were significantly decreased by tofacitinib. In scalp and blood, many expanded lesional clones persisted during tofacitinib.

Treatment specified: oral pan-JAK inhibitor, 5-10 mg twice daily. CDR3 length: 10 amino acids. Trimming cost V 6 bases and J 6 bases, with 8 bases left between them. CDR1 is SQVTM and CDR2 is ANQGSEA in the germline V gene. RNA was extracted and reverse transcribed into cDNA as the sequencing template. Measured with immunoSEQ multiplex PCR; TCRdb has only the in-frame clones, and not every one. The sample lists fewer than 250,000 clones; 64% were seen once. The TCR sequence derives from a human donor with alopecia areata. The rearrangement links TRBV29-1 to TRBJ1-2; no clear D. The specimen was CD4+ T cells sorted from blood, collected around week 50, from a patient treated with tofacitinib. The CDR3 loop is CSVVQNGYTF. DNA for the CDR3: TGCAGCGTCGTACAGAATGGCTACACCTTC.